A selection of T cell receptor beta chains follows, all from one sample in a study of technical replicates of blood from a handful of donors. TCRdb's copy holds only in-frame clones and misses some; the assay was immunoSEQ multiplex PCR. The sample yields around 92,000 clones, approximately 95% seen once. Sequencing was carried out using T cells isolated from PBMCs. Receptors originate from a human donor in good health. Both conserved end residues are part of each CDR3. D genes are given only for firm matches.

V: TRBV25-1
J: TRBJ1-2
D: -
CDR3: CASGGETNGYTF

V: TRBV30
J: TRBJ1-1
D: TRBD1
CDR3: CAWGQGFDTEAFF

V: TRBV4-1
J: TRBJ2-1
D: -
CDR3: CASSHPTGEGSSYNEQFF

V: TRBV6-5
J: TRBJ1-4
D: -
CDR3: CASSYEGGGEKLFF

V: TRBV5-4
J: TRBJ2-1
D: TRBD2
CDR3: CASSSASGGEEQFF

V: TRBV5-4
J: TRBJ1-1
D: TRBD1
CDR3: CASSFPPGQGNTEAFF

V: TRBV7-8
J: TRBJ2-1
D: TRBD2
CDR3: CASSRGLAGLNEQFF

V: TRBV2
J: TRBJ2-1
D: -
CDR3: CASQRAYNEQFF

V: TRBV5-1
J: TRBJ2-3
D: -
CDR3: CASSRTAYTDTQYF

V: TRBV30
J: TRBJ1-4
D: TRBD1
CDR3: CACLWTGTGKNEKLFF

V: TRBV7-9
J: TRBJ1-2
D: TRBD1
CDR3: CASSLGTGLPILDGYTF

V: TRBV11-3
J: TRBJ1-1
D: -
CDR3: CASSPGQTNKAFF

V: TRBV5-1
J: TRBJ2-3
D: -
CDR3: CASSPSTTRTDTQYF

V: TRBV27
J: TRBJ1-1
D: TRBD1
CDR3: CATAGQGGTEAFF

V: TRBV7-6
J: TRBJ1-1
D: -
CDR3: CASSYVRDTEAFF

V: TRBV19
J: TRBJ2-7
D: -
CDR3: CANSDSPYFSYEQYF

V: TRBV18
J: TRBJ1-1
D: -
CDR3: CASSPRNLNTEAFF

V: TRBV4-1
J: TRBJ2-1
D: -
CDR3: CASSQVHGLVDNEQFF

V: TRBV5-4
J: TRBJ2-5
D: TRBD2
CDR3: CASKRAGGQETQYF

V: TRBV4-1
J: TRBJ1-4
D: -
CDR3: CASSQQGNNEKLFF

V: TRBV28
J: TRBJ1-2
D: -
CDR3: CASSFGGLFPYGYTF

V: TRBV19
J: TRBJ1-4
D: -
CDR3: CASSMSWFATNEKLFF

V: TRBV19
J: TRBJ1-3
D: -
CDR3: CASSVRESSPGGNTIYF

V: TRBV19
J: TRBJ2-7
D: TRBD1
CDR3: CASSLKPGQGYEQYF

V: TRBV5-1
J: TRBJ2-2
D: -
CDR3: CASSLASGGGTGELFF

V: TRBV9
J: TRBJ1-3
D: -
CDR3: CASSDSSSGNTIYF

V: TRBV9
J: TRBJ1-1
D: -
CDR3: CASSVAQNTEAFF

V: TRBV6-6
J: TRBJ2-5
D: TRBD1
CDR3: CASSAQGVGRETQYF

V: TRBV28
J: TRBJ1-1
D: TRBD1
CDR3: CASSLDRGSNTEAFF

V: TRBV5-1
J: TRBJ1-2
D: -
CDR3: CASSLVFPANYGYTF

V: TRBV5-5
J: TRBJ2-1
D: -
CDR3: CASSPGVSYNEQFF

V: TRBV2
J: TRBJ2-1
D: TRBD2
CDR3: CASRLGLAGDHNEQFF

V: TRBV11-1
J: TRBJ1-2
D: TRBD1
CDR3: CASSLTGALSPRDGYTF

V: TRBV5-1
J: TRBJ1-6
D: TRBD1
CDR3: CASSPAGQPGSPLHF

V: TRBV9
J: TRBJ2-1
D: TRBD1
CDR3: CASSAGTGGPYNEQFF

V: TRBV4-1
J: TRBJ2-2
D: -
CDR3: CASSPLVPTANTGELFF

V: TRBV7-9
J: TRBJ2-3
D: TRBD1
CDR3: CASSSRDRGRDTQYF

V: TRBV14
J: TRBJ1-2
D: -
CDR3: CASSQSGGQLANYGYTF

V: TRBV5-1
J: TRBJ2-5
D: -
CDR3: CASSLSGGKETQYF

V: TRBV7-2
J: TRBJ1-5
D: TRBD1
CDR3: CASSSQGHSNQPQHF

V: TRBV19
J: TRBJ1-2
D: -
CDR3: CASSRSIPLIGYTF

V: TRBV19
J: TRBJ1-1
D: TRBD1
CDR3: CASSISGTGVAFF

V: TRBV10-3
J: TRBJ2-7
D: TRBD2
CDR3: CAISESLLAATSYEQYF